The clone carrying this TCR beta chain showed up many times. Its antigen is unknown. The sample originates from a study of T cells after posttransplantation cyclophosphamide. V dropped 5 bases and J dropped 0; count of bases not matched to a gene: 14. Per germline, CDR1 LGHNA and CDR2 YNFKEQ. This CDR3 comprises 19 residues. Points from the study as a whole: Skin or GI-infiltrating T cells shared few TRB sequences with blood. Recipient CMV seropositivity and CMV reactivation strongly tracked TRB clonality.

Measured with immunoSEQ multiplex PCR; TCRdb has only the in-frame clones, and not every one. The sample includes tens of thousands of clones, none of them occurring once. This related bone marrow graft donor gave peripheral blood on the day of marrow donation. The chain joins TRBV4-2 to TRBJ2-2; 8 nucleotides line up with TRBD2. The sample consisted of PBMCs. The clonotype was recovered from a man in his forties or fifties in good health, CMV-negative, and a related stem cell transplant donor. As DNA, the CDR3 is TGTGCCAGCAGCTCAGGTGCGGGACTAGGGGCATCGAACACCGGGGAGCTGTTTTTT. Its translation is CASSSGAGLGASNTGELFF.